This T cell receptor beta chain derives from a study of T cells in Graves' hyperthyroidism and ophthalmopathy. In this sample, this clonotype turned up many times. The source material, RNA transcripts, was used to amplify TCR beta CDR3 regions. Carried out on the TCR CDR3, a first-round RT-PCR used the HTBI primer set. Each CDR3 protein gets one entry after TCRdb re-called the multiplex PCR reads with MiXCR. The data show more than 550,000 distinct CDR3 sequences, with under 20% seen just once and over 15% held by the top ten. The sequencing sample was made of blood. This receptor was obtained from a woman aged 45-59 years with Graves' hyperthyroidism that later progressed to Graves' ophthalmopathy.

CDR3 bases: TGTGCCAGCAGTTTAACAGGGCCCCAGCCCCAGCATTTT. Residues: CASSLTGPQPQHF. The V and J genes are TRBV27 and TRBJ1-5; weak D call: TRBD1 (6 bases). In germline, CDR1 is MNHEY, CDR2 SMNVEV (reference sequence). Trimming removed 2 bases at V and 7 bases at J, with 9 bases between. The CDR3 length is 13 residues.